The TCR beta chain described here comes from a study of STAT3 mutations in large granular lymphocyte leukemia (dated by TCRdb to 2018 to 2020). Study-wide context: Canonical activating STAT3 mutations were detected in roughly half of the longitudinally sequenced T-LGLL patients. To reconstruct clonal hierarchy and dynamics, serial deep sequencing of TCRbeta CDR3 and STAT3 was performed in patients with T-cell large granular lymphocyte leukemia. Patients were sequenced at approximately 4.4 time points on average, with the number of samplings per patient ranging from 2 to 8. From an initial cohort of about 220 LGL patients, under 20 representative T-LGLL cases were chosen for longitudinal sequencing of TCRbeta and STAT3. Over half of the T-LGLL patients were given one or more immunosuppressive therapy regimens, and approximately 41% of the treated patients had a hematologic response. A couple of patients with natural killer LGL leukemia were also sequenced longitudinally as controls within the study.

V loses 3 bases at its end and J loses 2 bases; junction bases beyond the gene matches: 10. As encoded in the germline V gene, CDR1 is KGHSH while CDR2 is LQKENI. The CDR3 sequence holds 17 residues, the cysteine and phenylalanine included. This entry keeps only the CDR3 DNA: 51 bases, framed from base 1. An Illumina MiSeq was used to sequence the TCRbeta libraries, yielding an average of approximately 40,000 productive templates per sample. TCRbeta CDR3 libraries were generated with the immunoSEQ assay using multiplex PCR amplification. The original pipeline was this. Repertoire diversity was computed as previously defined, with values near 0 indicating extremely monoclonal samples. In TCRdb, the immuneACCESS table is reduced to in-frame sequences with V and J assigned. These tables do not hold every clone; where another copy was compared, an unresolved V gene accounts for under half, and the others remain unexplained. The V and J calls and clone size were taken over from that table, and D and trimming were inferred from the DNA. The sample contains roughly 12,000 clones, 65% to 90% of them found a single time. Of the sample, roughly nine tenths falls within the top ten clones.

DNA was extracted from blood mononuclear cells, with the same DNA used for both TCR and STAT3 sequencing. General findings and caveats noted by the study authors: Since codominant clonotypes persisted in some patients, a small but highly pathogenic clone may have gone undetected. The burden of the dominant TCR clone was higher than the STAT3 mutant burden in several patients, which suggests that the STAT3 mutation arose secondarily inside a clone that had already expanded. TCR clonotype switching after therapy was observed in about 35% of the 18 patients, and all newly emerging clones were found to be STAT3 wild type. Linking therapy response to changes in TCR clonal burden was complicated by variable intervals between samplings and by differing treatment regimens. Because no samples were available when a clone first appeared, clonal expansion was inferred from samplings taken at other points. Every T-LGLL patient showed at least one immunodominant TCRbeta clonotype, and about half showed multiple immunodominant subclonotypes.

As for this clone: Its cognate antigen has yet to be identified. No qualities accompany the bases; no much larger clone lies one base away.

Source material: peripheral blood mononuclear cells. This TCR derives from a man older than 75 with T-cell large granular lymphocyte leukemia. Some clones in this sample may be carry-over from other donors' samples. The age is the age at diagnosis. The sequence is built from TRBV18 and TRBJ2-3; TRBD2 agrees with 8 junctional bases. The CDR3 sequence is CASSPLGSGGPTDTQYF. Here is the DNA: TGTGCCAGCTCACCTCTGGGGAGCGGGGGACCCACAGATACGCAGTATTTT.